The clone carrying this TCR beta chain was detected a few times. The antigen is unknown. V trimming: 5 bases; J trimming: 4 bases; junction bases outside the gene matches: 11. This CDR3 is 16 amino acids long. Germline lookup yields CDR1 SGHVS and CDR2 FNYEAQ. Each CDR3 protein is one row after TCRdb ran MiXCR on the reads. This sample has about a million distinct CDR3 sequences, with approximately 33% found just once. This sample is drawn from a study of T cell repertoires in cytomegalovirus infection. This TCR derives from a human donor in good health (CMV status not recorded). Some clones in this sample may be carry-over from other donors' samples. The chain employs TRBV7-6 and TRBJ1-3, with 7 bases that match TRBD1. Sequences were derived from cultured CD8+ T cells from PBMCs, sampled from culture after CMV antigen stimulation. CDR3 DNA: TGTGCCAGCAGCAGAACAGGGGCAACTGACGGAAACACCATATATTTT. This sequence encodes CASSRTGATDGNTIYF.